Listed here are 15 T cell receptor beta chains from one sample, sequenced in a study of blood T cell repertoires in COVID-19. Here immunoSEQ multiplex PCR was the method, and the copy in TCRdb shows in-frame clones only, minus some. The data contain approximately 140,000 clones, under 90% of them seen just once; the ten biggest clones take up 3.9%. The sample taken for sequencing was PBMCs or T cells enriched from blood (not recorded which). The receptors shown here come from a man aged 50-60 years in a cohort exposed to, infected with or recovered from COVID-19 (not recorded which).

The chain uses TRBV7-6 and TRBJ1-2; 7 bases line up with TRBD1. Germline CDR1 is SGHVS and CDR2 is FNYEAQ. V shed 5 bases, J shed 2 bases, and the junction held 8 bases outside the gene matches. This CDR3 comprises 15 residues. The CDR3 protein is CASSADRAGNYGYTF. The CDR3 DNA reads TGTGCCAGCAGCGCTGACAGGGCCGGCAACTATGGCTACACCTTC.

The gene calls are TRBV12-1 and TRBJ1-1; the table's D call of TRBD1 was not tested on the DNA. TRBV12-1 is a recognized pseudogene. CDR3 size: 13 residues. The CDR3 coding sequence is TGTGCCAGCATCGACGTACAGAGTCGACGAGCTTTCTTT. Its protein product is CASIDVQSRRAFF.

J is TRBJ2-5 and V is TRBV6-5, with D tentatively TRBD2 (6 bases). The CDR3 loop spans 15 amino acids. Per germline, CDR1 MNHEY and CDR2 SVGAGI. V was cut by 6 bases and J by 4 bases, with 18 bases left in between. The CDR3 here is CASSPGPGLGETQYF. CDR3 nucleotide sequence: TGTGCCAGCAGCCCCGGCCCGGGACTCGGAGAGACCCAGTACTTC.

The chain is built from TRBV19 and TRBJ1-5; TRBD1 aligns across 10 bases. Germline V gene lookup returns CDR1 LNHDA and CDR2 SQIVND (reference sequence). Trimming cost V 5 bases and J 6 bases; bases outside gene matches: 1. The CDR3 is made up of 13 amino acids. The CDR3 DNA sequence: TGTGCCAGTAGTCGGGACAGGGGTCAGCCCCAGCATTTT. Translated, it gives CASSRDRGQPQHF.

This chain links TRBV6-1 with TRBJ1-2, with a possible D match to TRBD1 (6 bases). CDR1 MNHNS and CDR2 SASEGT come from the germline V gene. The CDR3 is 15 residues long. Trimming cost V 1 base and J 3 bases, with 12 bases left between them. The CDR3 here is CASSEGQGLYYGYTF. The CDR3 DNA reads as TGTGCCAGCAGTGAAGGGCAGGGGCTCTACTATGGCTACACCTTC.

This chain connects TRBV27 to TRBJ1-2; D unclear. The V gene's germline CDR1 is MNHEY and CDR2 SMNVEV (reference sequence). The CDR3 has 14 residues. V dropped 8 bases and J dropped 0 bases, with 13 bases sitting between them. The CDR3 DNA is TGTGCCAGCCAGCCGGTAGGAGCTAACTATGGCTACACCTTC. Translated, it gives CASQPVGANYGYTF.

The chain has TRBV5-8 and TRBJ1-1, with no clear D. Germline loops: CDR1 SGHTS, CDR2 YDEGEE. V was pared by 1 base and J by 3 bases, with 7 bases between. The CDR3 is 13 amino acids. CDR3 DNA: TGTGCCAGCAGCTTGTCGGCGGACACTGAAGCTTTCTTT. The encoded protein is CASSLSADTEAFF.

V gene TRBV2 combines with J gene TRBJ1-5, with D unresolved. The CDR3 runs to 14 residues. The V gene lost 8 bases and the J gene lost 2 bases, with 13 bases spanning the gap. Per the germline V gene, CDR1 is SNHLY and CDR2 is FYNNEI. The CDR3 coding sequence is TGTGCCAGCTGGAGGGTGGTAGGCAATCAGCCCCAGCATTTT. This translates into CASWRVVGNQPQHF.

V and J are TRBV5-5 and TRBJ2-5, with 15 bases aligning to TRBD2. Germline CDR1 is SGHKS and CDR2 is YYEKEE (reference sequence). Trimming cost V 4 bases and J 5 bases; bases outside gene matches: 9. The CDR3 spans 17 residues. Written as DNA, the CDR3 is TGTGCCAGCAGCCCCGGACTAGCGGGGGGGCGGGGTGAGACCCAGTACTTC. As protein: CASSPGLAGGRGETQYF.

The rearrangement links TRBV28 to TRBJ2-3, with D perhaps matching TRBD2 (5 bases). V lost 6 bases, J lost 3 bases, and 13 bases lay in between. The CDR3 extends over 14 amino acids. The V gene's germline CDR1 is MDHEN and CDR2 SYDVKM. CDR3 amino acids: CASSWLQRTDTQYF. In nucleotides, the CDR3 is TGTGCCAGCAGCTGGCTGCAGCGGACAGATACGCAGTATTTT.

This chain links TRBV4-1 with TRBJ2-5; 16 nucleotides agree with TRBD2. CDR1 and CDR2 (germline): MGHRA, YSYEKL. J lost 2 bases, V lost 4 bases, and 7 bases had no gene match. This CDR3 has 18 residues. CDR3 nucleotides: TGCGCCAGCAGCCTAGGTGGGACTAGCGGGGGGGTTCAAGAGACCCAGTACTTC. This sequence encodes CASSLGGTSGGVQETQYF.

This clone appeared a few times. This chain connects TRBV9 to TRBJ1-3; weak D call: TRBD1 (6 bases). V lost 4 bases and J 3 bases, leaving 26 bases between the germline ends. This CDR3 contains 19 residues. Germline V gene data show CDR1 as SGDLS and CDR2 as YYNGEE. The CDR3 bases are TGTGCCAGCAGCACCGAGGGTCGCGGGGGGCTCCAGTTTGGAAACACCATATATTTT. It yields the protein CASSTEGRGGLQFGNTIYF. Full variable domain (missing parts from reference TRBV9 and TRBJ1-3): DSGVTQTPKHLITATGQRVTLRCSPRSGDLSVYWYQQSLDQGLQFLIQYYNGEERAKGNILERFSAQQFPDLHSELNLSSLELGDSALYFCASSTEGRGGLQFGNTIYFGEGSWLTVV.

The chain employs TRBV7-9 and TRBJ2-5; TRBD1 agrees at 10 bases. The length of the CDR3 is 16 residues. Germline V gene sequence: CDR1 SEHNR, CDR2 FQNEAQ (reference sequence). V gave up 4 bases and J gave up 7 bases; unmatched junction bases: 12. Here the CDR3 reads CASSYPGQGSQGTQYF. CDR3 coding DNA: TGTGCCAGCAGCTACCCGGGACAGGGGTCCCAGGGGACCCAGTACTTC.

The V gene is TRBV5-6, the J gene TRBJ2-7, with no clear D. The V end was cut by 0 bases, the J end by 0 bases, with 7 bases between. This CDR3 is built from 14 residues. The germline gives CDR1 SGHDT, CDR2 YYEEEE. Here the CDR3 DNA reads TGTGCCAGCAGCTTGGGGCACATCTCCTACGAGCAGTACTTC. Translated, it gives CASSLGHISYEQYF.

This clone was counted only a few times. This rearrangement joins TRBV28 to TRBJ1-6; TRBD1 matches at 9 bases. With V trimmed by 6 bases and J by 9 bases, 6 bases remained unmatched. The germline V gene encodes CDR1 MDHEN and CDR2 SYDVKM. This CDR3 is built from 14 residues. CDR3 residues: CASRGTGSRSPLHF. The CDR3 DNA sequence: TGTGCCAGCAGGGGGACAGGGTCACGTTCACCCCTCCACTTT. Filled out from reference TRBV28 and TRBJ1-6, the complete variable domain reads DVKVTQSSRYLVKRTGEKVFLECVQDMDHENMFWYRQDPGLGLRLIYFSYDVKMKEKGDIPEGYSVSREKKERFSLILESASTNQTSMYLCASRGTGSRSPLHFGNGTRLTVT.